The source of this T cell receptor beta chain is a study of T cell responses to AZD1222 COVID-19 vaccine. Note on this clone: Its antigen is as yet unknown.

Germline CDR1 is SGHAT and CDR2 is FQNNGV. V shed 4 bases and J 4 bases; nucleotides not matched to a gene: 6. This CDR3 has 14 residues. The method was immunoSEQ multiplex PCR; TCRdb's version includes in-frame clones alone and lacks a portion of them. The specimen's table records over 140,000 clones. General study findings and limits: Targeting of unmutated variant regions was reportedly seen in nearly half of spike-specific TCRs.

This chain links TRBV11-2 with TRBJ1-2; 7 nucleotides line up with TRBD1. Material for sequencing was peripheral blood. The clonotype originates from an adult in good health. DNA of the CDR3: TGTGCCAGCAGCTCTGTAGGGGGCGTCTATGGCTACACCTTC. Translated: CASSSVGGVYGYTF.